This T cell receptor beta chain emerged from a study of blood T cell repertoires in COVID-19. Looked up from germline, CDR1 is SGHTA and CDR2 is FQGNSA. V lost 5 bases and J lost 10; bases outside the gene matches: 3. CDR3 length: 13 amino acids. Clones were sequenced by immunoSEQ multiplex PCR, and TCRdb holds only the in-frame ones, with some missing. The sample has roughly 280,000 clones, approximately 86% seen once. What was sequenced was peripheral blood. V and J are TRBV7-2 and TRBJ1-6; 9 bases are shared with TRBD1. This sequence was found in a woman aged 60-75 years with COVID-19, enrolled during active disease. The CDR3 spells CASSTDRGSPLHF. In nucleotides, the CDR3 is TGTGCCAGCAGCACGGACAGGGGCTCACCCCTCCACTTT.